A single sample is the source of the 17 T cell receptor beta chains below, sequenced in a study of blood T cell repertoires in COVID-19. The data were produced by immunoSEQ multiplex PCR, yet TCRdb's version contains in-frame clones alone and is incomplete. The sample contains 25,000 to 35,000 clones, around 87% of which appear only once. Sequencing input: peripheral blood. These receptors originate from a man aged 55 to 69 with active COVID-19.

There are a few counts of this clone. This rearrangement joins TRBV6-2 or TRBV6-3 to TRBJ2-5; TRBD2 matches 8 bases. The length of the CDR3 is 13 residues. Looked up from germline, CDR1 is MNHEY and CDR2 is SVGEGT. With 2 bases clipped from V and 7 bases from J, the junction kept 3 bases outside the gene matches. The CDR3 is CASSYGAGGTQYF. DNA for the CDR3: TGTGCCAGCAGTTACGGGGCGGGGGGGACCCAGTACTTC.

The chain has TRBV20-1 and TRBJ2-7; D not resolved. V was cut by 0 bases and J by 3 bases, with 3 bases left in between. CDR1 DFQATT and CDR2 SNEGSKA come from the germline V gene (reference sequence). The CDR3 has 11 residues. The CDR3 spells CSARDLYEQYF. The CDR3 region has the DNA TGCAGTGCTAGAGATCTCTACGAGCAGTACTTC.

V is TRBV18 and J is TRBJ1-2; possibly TRBD1 for D (5 bases). Germline V lookup: CDR1 KGHSH, CDR2 LQKENI. CDR3 size: 13 residues. The V end lost 3 bases, the J end lost 3 bases, and 8 bases lay between the germline ends. CDR3 region: CASSPTEDYGYTF. The CDR3 DNA is TGTGCCAGCTCACCGACAGAGGACTATGGCTACACCTTC.

The chain combines TRBV20-1 with TRBJ1-5; the D is unclear. CDR1 is DFQATT, CDR2 SNEGSKA, per germline (reference sequence). V was clipped by 3 bases and J by 6 bases, with 12 bases between them. The CDR3 has 13 residues. The CDR3 spells CSASDGTGQPQHF. The CDR3 DNA follows: TGCAGTGCTAGTGATGGTACGGGTCAGCCCCAGCATTTT.

The rearrangement uses TRBV28 and TRBJ2-5; the D gene is possibly TRBD1 (6 bases). Looked up from germline, CDR1 is MDHEN and CDR2 is SYDVKM. This CDR3 comprises 17 residues. Between the trimmed V and J ends, which lost 5 bases and 6 bases, there was a span of 25 bases. The CDR3 DNA is TGTGCCAGCAGTGGGGGCCGTGGGGCTGGCCTCCCAAAGACCCAGTACTTC. This sequence encodes CASSGGRGAGLPKTQYF.

This clone was observed once. CDR3 DNA: TGTGCCAGCAGCTTAGCGCCCCGGGAGACCCAGTACTTC. Protein: CASSLAPRETQYF. The chain employs TRBV7-9 and TRBJ2-5; no definite D call. CDR3 length: 13 residues. The germline V and J ends were trimmed by 0 bases and 5 bases, with 7 bases remaining between them. Germline CDR1 reads SEHNR; CDR2 reads FQNEAQ (reference sequence).

V gene TRBV18 combines with J gene TRBJ2-5, with TRBD1 matching over 10 bases. The CDR3 totals 16 residues. From germline, CDR1 is KGHSH and CDR2 LQKENI. J lost 5 bases, V lost 1 base, and 7 bases had no gene match. The CDR3 region is CASSPRPTGGRETQYF. The CDR3 coding sequence is TGTGCCAGCTCACCACGCCCGACAGGGGGCCGGGAGACCCAGTACTTC.

J is TRBJ2-2 and V is TRBV10-3; TRBD2 agrees at 7 bases. CDR1 and CDR2 (germline): ENHRY, SYGVKD. This CDR3 region has 14 residues. After removal of 11 bases from V and 5 bases from J, the junction contained 11 bases not matched to a gene. CDR3 DNA sequence: TGTGCCGCGAATACCGGGACTAATACCGGGGAGCTGTTTTTT. Translation gives CAANTGTNTGELFF.

A single count supports this clone. This chain uses TRBV7-9 with TRBJ2-7; possibly TRBD1 for D (5 bases). Germline V gene sequence: CDR1 SEHNR, CDR2 FQNEAQ (reference sequence). The CDR3 is 16 amino acids. V was shortened by 2 bases and J by 5 bases, with 19 bases between the two germline ends. CDR3 bases: TGTGCCAGCAGCTTAATGACGGCGGACCTCAGGGACGAGCAGTACTTC. It yields the protein CASSLMTADLRDEQYF.

V usage is TRBV9 and J usage is TRBJ2-7; 9 bases match TRBD2. J gave up 3 bases and V 3 bases, and 13 bases lay outside the gene matches. CDR1 is SGDLS and CDR2 is YYNGEE in the germline V gene. CDR3 length: 17 amino acids. The CDR3 DNA reads as TGTGCCAGCAGCGAGGGAGGAGTAGGAGCGGGGGGCTACGAGCAGTACTTC. This translates into CASSEGGVGAGGYEQYF.

The chain uses TRBV11-3 and TRBJ1-1, with 9 bases lining up with TRBD1. The length of the CDR3 is 14 residues. The ends lost 5 bases at V and 7 bases at J; junction bases unmatched: 8. Germline V gene data show CDR1 as SGHNT and CDR2 as YENEEA. The CDR3 loop reads CASSQAGTGFEAFF. For the CDR3, the DNA is TGTGCCAGCAGCCAAGCGGGGACAGGGTTTGAAGCTTTCTTT.

The chain recombines TRBV24-1 with TRBJ2-3; possible D gene TRBD1, 6 bases. CDR1 and CDR2 (germline): KGHDR, SFDVKD. The CDR3 spans 12 residues. Trimming cost V 4 bases and J 6 bases, with 7 bases left between them. CDR3 coding DNA: TGTGCCACCAGTGAGGGGGCTGATACGCAGTATTTT. Protein sequence: CATSEGADTQYF.

The V gene is TRBV7-9, the J gene TRBJ2-7; no definite D call. Germline CDR1 reads SEHNR; CDR2 reads FQNEAQ (reference sequence). The CDR3 covers 14 residues. V was trimmed by 3 bases and J by 6 bases, leaving 15 bases between them. CDR3 nucleotides: TGTGCCAGCAGCTTGGCCCCGGCGGTGCCCGAGCAGTACTTC. Protein product: CASSLAPAVPEQYF. Complete variable domain (other parts from reference TRBV7-9 and TRBJ2-7): DTGVSQNPRHKITKRGQNVTFRCDPISEHNRLYWYRQTLGQGPEFLTYFQNEAQLEKSRLLSDRFSAERPKGSFSTLEIQRTEQGDSAMYLCASSLAPAVPEQYFGPGTRLTVT.

The chain links TRBV19 to TRBJ2-1, with a possible D match to TRBD2 (6 bases). V was trimmed by 7 bases and J by 8 bases, leaving 9 bases between them. Germline V lookup: CDR1 LNHDA, CDR2 SQIVND (reference sequence). This CDR3 comprises 11 residues. The CDR3 protein is CASTAGYEQFF. The CDR3 coding sequence is TGTGCCAGTACCGCGGGGTATGAGCAGTTCTTC.

In this sample, this clone turned up a few times. The chain combines TRBV27 with TRBJ1-2; 7 bases line up with TRBD1. The V segment lost 6 bases and the J segment 8 bases; nucleotides outside the gene matches: 9. This CDR3 is built from 13 residues. In germline, CDR1 is MNHEY, CDR2 SMNVEV (reference sequence). The CDR3 loop reads CASRPTGAWGYTF. The CDR3 DNA sequence: TGTGCCAGCAGACCAACAGGGGCGTGGGGCTACACCTTC.

The V and J genes are TRBV7-9 and TRBJ2-7; D gene ambiguous. The germline V and J ends were trimmed by 5 bases and 4 bases, with 9 bases remaining between them. CDR3 size: 12 residues. Germline CDR1 reads SEHNR; CDR2 reads FQNEAQ (reference sequence). DNA of the CDR3: TGTGCCAGCAGCGGCAGGTCGTACGAGCAGTACTTC. Protein sequence: CASSGRSYEQYF.

This rearrangement joins TRBV28 to TRBJ2-5; TRBD1 might be the D (6 bases). The CDR3 runs 13 residues. Germline CDR1 is MDHEN and CDR2 is SYDVKM. Trimming stripped 6 bases from V and 5 bases from J, with 13 bases between. CDR3 region: CASRSQGVETQYF. The DNA of the CDR3 is TGTGCCAGCAGATCACAGGGCGTCGAGACCCAGTACTTC. Using reference TRBV28 and TRBJ2-5 for the parts outside the CDR3, the full variable domain is DVKVTQSSRYLVKRTGEKVFLECVQDMDHENMFWYRQDPGLGLRLIYFSYDVKMKEKGDIPEGYSVSREKKERFSLILESASTNQTSMYLCASRSQGVETQYFGPGTRLLVL.